This T cell receptor beta chain appears in the sequencing data of a study of beta chain features in type 1 diabetes. Study-wide background: Researchers looked at approximately 100,000,000 sorted cells across all samples.

V was clipped by 2 bases and J by 2 bases; unmatched bases: 3. Looked up from germline, CDR1 is MNHEY and CDR2 is SMNVEV (reference sequence). The CDR3 has 16 amino acids. What was sequenced were expressed TCRB transcripts, since all of the isolated RNA had been reverse transcribed. Libraries were prepared by immunoSEQ multiplex PCR; TCRdb keeps only in-frame clonotypes and omits some of them. The data contain some 360,000 clones, over 8.5% of them singletons. This clone was seen repeatedly, ten times or more. Its antigen is not known. The study, taken as a whole, reports: Across patients, naive, central memory and Treg TCRB repertoires exhibited apparently greater similarity than was observed across healthy donors. Sequencing the cDNA could make cells with high TCR expression show up more than they should. Shortening that was moderate but significant affected the TCRB CDR3s of Type 1 diabetes patients in all four CD4+ subsets.

What was sequenced was central memory CD4+ T cells from blood. The TCR was taken from a man aged 25-40 years with type 1 diabetes. The rearrangement joins TRBV27 to TRBJ2-2; 9 positions match TRBD1. The CDR3 here is CASSLPDRGNTGELFF. CDR3 coding DNA: TGTGCCAGCAGTTTACCGGACAGGGGAAACACCGGGGAGCTGTTTTTT.